The 21 T cell receptor beta chains below come from one sample, sequenced in a study of cytomegalovirus exposure and HLA in healthy donors. The PCR ran on 60 Vbeta and 13 Jbeta primers. The table came from immunoSEQ multiplex PCR; TCRdb's copy has only in-frame clones and leaves some out. This table has a few hundred thousand clones, approximately 80% appearing once. Specimen: PBMCs. The receptors derive from a woman in her 30s in good health and CMV-seronegative.

This rearrangement joins TRBV6-5 to TRBJ2-1; a weak D match, TRBD2 (6 bases). Deletions cut 4 bases from V and 10 bases from J, with 8 bases between. The CDR3 is made up of 11 amino acids. Per the germline V gene, CDR1 is MNHEY and CDR2 is SVGAGI. DNA of the CDR3: TGTGCCAGCAGTTTCGGGGGAGAGCAGTTCTTC. Translating gives CASSFGGEQFF.

The chain joins TRBV5-1 to TRBJ1-1; D remains unclear. The CDR3 contains 16 residues. V was shortened by 3 bases and J by 4 bases, with 19 bases between the two germline ends. Germline loops: CDR1 SGHRS, CDR2 YFSETQ. CDR3 DNA sequence: TGCGCCAGCAGCTCCGGGTCGGCGTCCGCTATCACTGAAGCTTTCTTT. Encoded protein: CASSSGSASAITEAFF.

The gene calls are TRBV9 and TRBJ2-2, with D maybe TRBD1 (5 bases). The CDR3 sequence is 14 residues long. Between the trimmed V and J ends, which lost 4 bases and 2 bases, there was a span of 9 bases. From germline, CDR1 is SGDLS and CDR2 YYNGEE. In DNA, the CDR3 is TGTGCCAGCAGCCCCGGACAAAACACCGGGGAGCTGTTTTTT. Its translation: CASSPGQNTGELFF.

The chain recombines TRBV28 with TRBJ2-5, with TRBD1 identical over 9 bases. The CDR3 totals 16 residues. J lost 5 bases, V lost 7 bases, and 14 bases had no gene match. The germline V gene encodes CDR1 MDHEN and CDR2 SYDVKM. The CDR3 spells CASNPAGTGYSETQYF. DNA of the CDR3: TGTGCCAGCAACCCAGCGGGGACAGGGTATTCGGAGACCCAGTACTTC.

This clone was observed a handful of times. The chain has TRBV4-2 and TRBJ2-2, with 7 bases lining up with TRBD2. This CDR3 region has 17 residues. V lost 2 bases, J lost 1 base, and 7 bases stayed unmatched. Germline values: CDR1 LGHNA, CDR2 YNFKEQ. This CDR3 reads CASSQFLGLGNTGELFF. The DNA of the CDR3 is TGTGCCAGCAGCCAATTCCTAGGACTAGGGAACACCGGGGAGCTGTTTTTT.

The table lists this clone with a few counts. The gene calls are TRBV5-1 and TRBJ2-3, with TRBD1 identical over 8 bases. Germline lookup yields CDR1 SGHRS and CDR2 YFSETQ. J gave up 2 bases and V 4 bases, and 3 bases lay outside the gene matches. The CDR3 length is 14 residues. CDR3 in amino acids: CASSVGQATDTQYF. The DNA for the CDR3 is TGCGCCAGCAGCGTGGGACAGGCCACAGATACGCAGTATTTT. Variable domain in full (rest from reference TRBV5-1 and TRBJ2-3): KAGVTQTPRYLIKTRGQQVTLSCSPISGHRSVSWYQQTPGQGLQFLFEYFSETQRNKGNFPGRFSGRQFSNSRSEMNVSTLELGDSALYLCASSVGQATDTQYFGPGTRLTVL.

The chain employs TRBV5-5 and TRBJ1-1; 8 positions agree with TRBD1. Germline-derived CDR1 and CDR2 are SGHKS and YYEKEE (reference sequence). The CDR3 sequence is 13 residues long. V shed 3 bases, J shed 3 bases, and the junction held 1 base outside the gene matches. The CDR3 region has the DNA TGTGCCAGCAGCTGGACAGGGTACACTGAAGCTTTCTTT. This encodes CASSWTGYTEAFF.

J is TRBJ2-4 and V is TRBV5-1, with a tentative D call TRBD1 (6 bases). This CDR3 has 14 residues. V gave up 0 bases and J gave up 5 bases, with 9 bases separating them. CDR1 and CDR2 from the germline V gene are SGHRS and YFSETQ. The CDR3 region is CASSLGGPQNIQYF. For the CDR3, the DNA is TGCGCCAGCAGCTTGGGGGGGCCTCAAAACATTCAGTACTTC.

The V and J genes are TRBV5-1 and TRBJ2-3, with TRBD2 identical over 8 bases. Germline V gene sequence: CDR1 SGHRS, CDR2 YFSETQ. V was pared by 0 bases and J by 6 bases, with 6 bases of the junction left unmatched. CDR3 length equals 15 residues. The CDR3 is CASSLGAGGRDTQYF. For the CDR3, the DNA is TGCGCCAGCAGCTTGGGTGCGGGGGGAAGGGATACGCAGTATTTT.

The chain links TRBV4-2 to TRBJ1-4, with TRBD1 identical over 9 bases. The germline CDR1 and CDR2 sequences are LGHNA and YNFKEQ. The CDR3 is made up of 19 amino acids. J was trimmed by 0 bases and V by 0 bases; bases with no gene match: 8. CDR3 sequence reads: CASSQDLDRGNPTNEKLFF. CDR3 coding DNA: TGTGCCAGCAGCCAAGATCTCGACAGGGGGAACCCAACTAATGAAAAACTGTTTTTT.

The chain carries TRBV7-8 and TRBJ2-5; D gene unclear. Germline values: CDR1 SGHVS, CDR2 FQNEAQ. Trimming stripped 1 base from V and 4 bases from J, with 7 bases between. The CDR3 sequence is 13 residues long. CDR3 in DNA: TGTGCCAGCAGCTTAGTGTTGAGAGAGACCCAGTACTTC. It codes for CASSLVLRETQYF.

This rearrangement joins TRBV6-1 to TRBJ2-7; weak D call: TRBD2 (5 bases). Germline V gives CDR1 MNHNS, CDR2 SASEGT. The germline V and J ends were trimmed by 6 bases and 7 bases, with 16 bases remaining between them. This CDR3 contains 13 residues. CDR3 nucleotides: TGTGCCAGCAGACGGGGATTAACGGGGGAGCAGTACTTC. Translated: CASRRGLTGEQYF.

The gene calls are TRBV5-5 and TRBJ2-2; 8 bases line up with TRBD1. Looked up from germline, CDR1 is SGHKS and CDR2 is YYEKEE (reference sequence). Trimming cost V 0 bases and J 8 bases; bases outside gene matches: 6. The length of the CDR3 is 15 residues. The CDR3 nucleotides read TGTGCCAGCAGCTTGGAGGACAGGGTTCCGGGGGAGCTGTTTTTT. Its translation is CASSLEDRVPGELFF.

The rearrangement links TRBV27 to TRBJ2-7; 10 nucleotides agree with TRBD2. V gave up 8 bases and J gave up 2 bases; unmatched junction bases: 6. Germline V gene sequence: CDR1 MNHEY, CDR2 SMNVEV (reference sequence). CDR3 size: 14 residues. The chain's CDR3 is CASALGTSAYEQYF. Written as DNA, the CDR3 is TGTGCCAGCGCACTAGGGACTAGCGCCTACGAGCAGTACTTC.

This clone was recorded only once. The chain joins TRBV5-1 to TRBJ2-7; perhaps TRBD1 as D (5 bases). This CDR3 region has 15 residues. Germline CDR1 and CDR2: SGHRS and YFSETQ. The V and J ends lost 1 base and 0 bases respectively, with 11 bases between them. The CDR3 here is CASSLHRTGSYEQYF. The DNA of the CDR3 is TGCGCCAGCAGCTTGCATCGCACAGGCTCCTACGAGCAGTACTTC.

This chain uses TRBV5-6 with TRBJ1-1; 7 bases match TRBD1. The junction had 9 bases not matched to a gene; V was cut back by 4 bases and J by 3 bases. Germline V gives CDR1 SGHDT, CDR2 YYEEEE. This CDR3 region has 15 residues. CDR3 protein: CASSPEPTGDTEAFF. CDR3 sequence (DNA): TGTGCCAGCAGCCCCGAACCCACAGGGGACACTGAAGCTTTCTTT.

This sequence joins TRBV7-9 and TRBJ2-1, with 9 bases matching TRBD1. The germline CDR1 and CDR2 sequences are SEHNR and FQNEAQ (reference sequence). CDR3 length: 16 residues. Trimming at V came to 5 bases and at J to 0 bases, leaving 5 bases not matched to a gene. This chain's CDR3 is CASSAKTGGSYNEQFF. The CDR3 nucleotides are TGTGCCAGCAGCGCCAAGACAGGGGGCTCCTACAATGAGCAGTTCTTC. The complete variable domain, with remaining parts taken from reference TRBV7-9 and TRBJ2-1, reads DTGVSQNPRHKITKRGQNVTFRCDPISEHNRLYWYRQTLGQGPEFLTYFQNEAQLEKSRLLSDRFSAERPKGSFSTLEIQRTEQGDSAMYLCASSAKTGGSYNEQFFGPGTRLTVL.

The CDR3 region is CASSADPLGTGFRQPQHF. CDR3 in DNA: TGTGCCAGCAGCGCCGACCCCCTCGGGACAGGGTTTCGTCAGCCCCAGCATTTT. The V call is TRBV11-2, the J call TRBJ1-5; TRBD1 matches 9 bases. The V gene end was trimmed by 5 bases and the J gene end by 6 bases; junction bases not matched to a gene: 17. The germline CDR1 and CDR2 sequences are SGHAT and FQNNGV. This CDR3 comprises 18 residues.

The sample holds one count of this clone. The chain's CDR3 is CASTPLDRGRYGYTF. The CDR3 nucleotides read TGTGCCAGCACCCCCCTGGACAGGGGCCGCTATGGCTACACCTTC. V is TRBV28 and J is TRBJ1-2, with TRBD1 matching 9 bases. The CDR3 totals 15 residues. Unmatched junction bases numbered 10, after V lost 7 bases and J lost 4 bases. The V gene's germline CDR1 is MDHEN and CDR2 SYDVKM.

The chain links TRBV30 to TRBJ1-2; D unclear. Germline lookup yields CDR1 GTSNPN and CDR2 SVGIG (reference sequence). V shed 4 bases and J shed 0 bases, with 9 bases lying between them. The CDR3 has 13 residues. The CDR3 sequence: CAWILSANYGYTF. In nucleotides, the CDR3 is TGTGCCTGGATTTTGAGCGCTAACTATGGCTACACCTTC.

This clone came up a few times. J is TRBJ2-1 and V is TRBV7-9; 7 positions match TRBD2. The CDR3 has 14 residues. The trim removed 3 bases at V and 7 bases at J, leaving 6 bases unmatched. CDR1 and CDR2 (germline): SEHNR, FQNEAQ (reference sequence). Here the CDR3 DNA reads TGTGCCAGCAGCTTCTTGATCGGGGGGAATGAGCAGTTCTTC. Protein sequence: CASSFLIGGNEQFF.